Reported below is one T cell receptor (beta chain). Its specificity is not known. The sample comes from a study of beta chain features in type 1 diabetes. Study details: Cell yields, gender and age were comparable in patients and healthy donors. Study-wide points: Shorter TCRB CDR3s, moderately but significantly so, marked every one of the four CD4+ subsets in Type 1 diabetes patients.

Per the germline V gene, CDR1 is SQVTM and CDR2 is ANQGSEA. This CDR3 has 12 residues. The V end lost 6 bases, the J end lost 1 base, and 9 bases lay between the germline ends. The entirety of the isolated RNA underwent reverse transcription, so expressed TCRB transcripts were sequenced. TCRdb's copy holds only in-frame clones and misses some; the assay was immunoSEQ multiplex PCR. The table has a few hundred thousand clones, roughly 12% seen once. The receptor comes from a woman under 30 with type 1 diabetes. Sequencing used naive CD4+ T cells from blood. The chain recombines TRBV29-1 with TRBJ1-1, with D maybe TRBD1 (6 bases). In DNA, the CDR3 is TGCAGCGTGCTGGGACAGAACACTGAAGCTTTCTTT. It encodes CSVLGQNTEAFF. Full variable domain (remainder filled in from reference TRBV29-1 and TRBJ1-1): SAVISQKPSRDICQRGTSLTIQCQVDSQVTMMFWYRQQPGQSLTLIATANQGSEATYESGFVIDKFPISRPNLTFSTLTVSNMSPEDSSIYLCSVLGQNTEAFFGQGTRLTVV.